Listed here are 10 T cell receptor beta chains from one sample, sequenced in a study of Graves' ophthalmopathy and Graves' hyperthyroidism. Amplification of TCR beta CDR3 regions used RNA transcripts. Investigators did first-round RT-PCR with HTBI primers, then second-round multiplex PCR. TCRdb re-derived calls from the multiplex PCR reads in MiXCR, one entry per CDR3 protein. The repertoire holds a few hundred thousand distinct CDR3 sequences, with 17% as singletons. Specimen: peripheral blood. The receptors shown here come from an adult woman with stable Graves' hyperthyroidism.

This clonotype was seen ten or more times. The chain employs TRBV28 and TRBJ2-7; D remains unclear. The CDR3 runs 15 residues. The V end was cut by 3 bases, the J end by 1 base, with 13 bases between. Germline V gene sequence: CDR1 MDHEN, CDR2 SYDVKM. This CDR3 is CASSLMETYSYEQYF. CDR3 in DNA: TGTGCCAGCAGTTTGATGGAAACCTATTCCTACGAGCAGTACTTC.

This clonotype was seen many times. This chain joins TRBV5-1 and TRBJ2-7; TRBD2 aligns across 7 bases. CDR1 and CDR2 from the germline V gene are SGHRS and YFSETQ. The CDR3 extends over 15 amino acids. Losses at the gene ends were 4 bases for V and 3 bases for J; bases not matched to a gene: 10. The CDR3 DNA is TGCGCCAGCAGCCCTCCCAACCGGGACTACTACGAGCAGTACTTC. Translated, it gives CASSPPNRDYYEQYF.

This clonotype was counted many times. V gene TRBV27 combines with J gene TRBJ2-7; 7 nucleotides line up with TRBD1. J was trimmed by 4 bases and V by 5 bases; bases with no gene match: 5. The CDR3 runs 13 residues. Germline V lookup: CDR1 MNHEY, CDR2 SMNVEV (reference sequence). The CDR3 coding sequence is TGTGCCAGCAGTGTAGACAGGGTATACGAGCAGTACTTC. Protein product: CASSVDRVYEQYF.

At least ten counts were recorded for this clonotype. The V gene is TRBV24-1, the J gene TRBJ2-5, with D unclear. V shed 6 bases and J shed 0 bases, with 7 bases lying between them. CDR1 and CDR2 (germline): KGHDR, SFDVKD. The length of the CDR3 is 13 residues. CDR3 sequence reads: CATSRSYQETQYF. The CDR3 region has the DNA TGTGCCACCAGTAGGTCGTACCAAGAGACCCAGTACTTC.

This clonotype was picked up many times. This chain links TRBV5-6 with TRBJ1-2; no clear D. Trimming stripped 5 bases from V and 3 bases from J, with 17 bases between. The CDR3 runs 15 residues. In germline, CDR1 is SGHDT, CDR2 YYEEEE. In nucleotides, the CDR3 is TGTGCCAGCAGTCTTGGACTCCGGACGGACTATGGCTACACCTTC. Translation gives CASSLGLRTDYGYTF.

V and J are TRBV12-3 or TRBV12-4 and TRBJ2-2; 12 bases agree with TRBD2. The CDR3 has 14 residues. J was trimmed by 7 bases and V by 8 bases; bases with no gene match: 5. The CDR3 is CASSTSGRFGELFF. The CDR3 DNA sequence: TGTGCCAGCTCGACTAGCGGGAGATTCGGGGAGCTGTTTTTT.

This clonotype was observed many times. The J gene is TRBJ1-1, the V gene TRBV3-1; D is ambiguous. The V gene's germline CDR1 is LGHDT and CDR2 YNNKEL (reference sequence). This CDR3 has 12 residues. V lost 4 bases and J 6 bases, leaving 9 bases between the germline ends. The CDR3, as DNA: TGTGCCAGCAGCCGAGGGTTCGCTGAAGCTTTCTTT. Translation: CASSRGFAEAFF.

V usage is TRBV12-3 or TRBV12-4 and J usage is TRBJ1-2; D gene ambiguous. Trimming cost V 8 bases and J 3 bases, with 16 bases left between them. This CDR3 has 14 residues. The CDR3 region is CASGSGPLDYGYTF. In DNA, the CDR3 is TGTGCCAGCGGAAGCGGACCCCTGGACTATGGCTACACCTTC.

This clonotype was counted ten times or more. Written as DNA, the CDR3 is TGCAGTGCTAGAGATCAAAGAGGGGCACAAGAGACCCAGTACTTC. It translates to CSARDQRGAQETQYF. The V gene is TRBV20-1, the J gene TRBJ2-5; D is tentatively TRBD1 or TRBD2 (5 bases each). Trimming took off 0 bases at V and 2 bases at J, with 13 bases between the two ends. This CDR3 comprises 15 residues. Germline V CDR1 and CDR2: DFQATT, SNEGSKA (reference sequence).

In this sample, this clonotype turned up many times. The chain links TRBV30 to TRBJ2-3; TRBD1 matches at 11 bases. J was trimmed by 4 bases and V by 1 base; bases with no gene match: 4. The CDR3 runs to 15 residues. The germline V gene encodes CDR1 GTSNPN and CDR2 SVGIG (reference sequence). The CDR3 DNA reads TGTGCCTGGAGTGGGGGACAGGGGGTATCAGATACGCAGTATTTT. Its protein product is CAWSGGQGVSDTQYF. Supplemented by reference TRBV30 and TRBJ2-3, the full variable domain reads SQTIHQWPATLVQPVGSPLSLECTVEGTSNPNLYWYRQAAGRGLQLLFYSVGIGQISSEVPQNLSASRPQDRQFILSSKKLLLSDSGFYLCAWSGGQGVSDTQYFGPGTRLTVL.